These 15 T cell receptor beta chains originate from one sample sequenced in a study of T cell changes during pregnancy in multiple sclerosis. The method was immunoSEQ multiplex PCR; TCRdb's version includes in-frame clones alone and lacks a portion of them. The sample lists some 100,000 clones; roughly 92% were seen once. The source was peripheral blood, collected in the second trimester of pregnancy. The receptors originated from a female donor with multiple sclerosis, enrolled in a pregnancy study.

The CDR3 is CASSLRGGLRDYTF. The DNA for the CDR3 is TGTGCCAGCAGCTTACGGGGGGGGCTCCGGGACTACACCTTC. The chain carries TRBV7-3 and TRBJ1-2, with TRBD1 as a possible D gene (6 bases). The V end lost 2 bases, the J end lost 10 bases, and 17 bases lay between the germline ends. Germline assignment: CDR1 SGHTA and CDR2 FQGTGA. The CDR3 totals 14 residues.

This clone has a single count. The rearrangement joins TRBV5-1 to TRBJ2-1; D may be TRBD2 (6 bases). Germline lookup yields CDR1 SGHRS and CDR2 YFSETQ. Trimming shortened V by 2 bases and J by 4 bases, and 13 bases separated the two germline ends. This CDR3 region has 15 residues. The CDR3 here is CASSLGGVSYNEQFF. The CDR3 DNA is TGCGCCAGCAGCTTAGGAGGGGTATCGTACAATGAGCAGTTCTTC.

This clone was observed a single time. The CDR3 protein is CASSITGGRGTEAFF. In DNA form, the CDR3 reads TGTGCCAGTAGTATAACAGGGGGAAGGGGCACTGAAGCTTTCTTT. The J gene is TRBJ1-1, the V gene TRBV19; 8 nucleotides match TRBD1. The CDR3 extends over 15 amino acids. Trimming at V came to 2 bases and at J to 4 bases, leaving 6 bases not matched to a gene. Germline lookup yields CDR1 LNHDA and CDR2 SQIVND (reference sequence).

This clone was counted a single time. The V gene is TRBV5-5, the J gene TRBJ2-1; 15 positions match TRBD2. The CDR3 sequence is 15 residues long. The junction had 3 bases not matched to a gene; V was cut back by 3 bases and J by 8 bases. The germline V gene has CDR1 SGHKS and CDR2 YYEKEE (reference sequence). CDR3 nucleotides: TGTGCCAGCAGCTGGGGACTAGCGGGGGGCGATGAGCAGTTCTTC. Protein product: CASSWGLAGGDEQFF.

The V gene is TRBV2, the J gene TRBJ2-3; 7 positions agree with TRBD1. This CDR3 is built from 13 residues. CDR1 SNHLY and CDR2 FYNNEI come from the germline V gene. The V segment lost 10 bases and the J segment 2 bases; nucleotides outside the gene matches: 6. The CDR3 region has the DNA TGTGCCACTGGGACAGACTACACAGATACGCAGTATTTT. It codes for CATGTDYTDTQYF.

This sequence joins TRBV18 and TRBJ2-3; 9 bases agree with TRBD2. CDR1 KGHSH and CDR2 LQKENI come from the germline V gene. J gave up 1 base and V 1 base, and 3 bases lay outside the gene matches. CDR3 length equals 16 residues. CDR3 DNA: TGTGCCAGCTCACCACGGGCTAGCGGGGGCACAGATACGCAGTATTTT. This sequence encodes CASSPRASGGTDTQYF.

The CDR3 nucleotides read TGCAGCGTGGGGGGGGGCCCAGATACGCAGTATTTT. Amino acid sequence: CSVGGGPDTQYF. V gene TRBV29-1 combines with J gene TRBJ2-3, with a possible D match to TRBD2 (7 bases). V lost 6 bases and J 4 bases, leaving 11 bases between the germline ends. The CDR3 loop spans 12 amino acids. Germline assignment: CDR1 SQVTM and CDR2 ANQGSEA.

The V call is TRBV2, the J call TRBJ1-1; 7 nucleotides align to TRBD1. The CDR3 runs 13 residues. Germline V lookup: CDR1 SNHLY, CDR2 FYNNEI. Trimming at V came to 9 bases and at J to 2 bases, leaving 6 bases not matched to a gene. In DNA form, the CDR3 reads TGTGCCAGTCCAGGGGGGCGAAACACTGAAGCTTTCTTT. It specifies CASPGGRNTEAFF.

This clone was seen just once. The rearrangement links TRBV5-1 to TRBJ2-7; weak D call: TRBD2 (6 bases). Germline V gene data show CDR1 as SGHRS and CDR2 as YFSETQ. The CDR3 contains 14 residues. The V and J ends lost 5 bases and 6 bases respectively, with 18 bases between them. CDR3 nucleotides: TGCGCCAGCAGTCACGGACTACCCCCGGGCGAGCAGTACTTC. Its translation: CASSHGLPPGEQYF.

The CDR3 here is CAWSWREAGANVLTF. DNA of the CDR3: TGTGCCTGGAGCTGGCGGGAGGCTGGGGCCAACGTCCTGACTTTC. The V call is TRBV30, the J call TRBJ2-6, with 8 bases identical to TRBD2. The J segment lost 2 bases and the V segment lost 3 bases, leaving 3 bases of the junction unmatched. The length of the CDR3 is 15 residues. The germline gives CDR1 GTSNPN, CDR2 SVGIG (reference sequence).

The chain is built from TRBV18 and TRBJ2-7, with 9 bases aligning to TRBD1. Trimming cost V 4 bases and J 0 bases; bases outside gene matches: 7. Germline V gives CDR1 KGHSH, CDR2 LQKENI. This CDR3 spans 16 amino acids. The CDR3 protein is CASSRDTGGVSYEQYF. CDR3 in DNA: TGTGCCAGCTCACGAGATACAGGGGGCGTCTCCTACGAGCAGTACTTC.

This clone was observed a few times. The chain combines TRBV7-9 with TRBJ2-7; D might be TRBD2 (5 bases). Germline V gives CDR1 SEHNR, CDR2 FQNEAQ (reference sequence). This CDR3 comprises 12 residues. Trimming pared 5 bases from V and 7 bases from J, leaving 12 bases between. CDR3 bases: TGTGCCAGCAGCCCTGAGGACTGGGAGCAGTACTTC. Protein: CASSPEDWEQYF. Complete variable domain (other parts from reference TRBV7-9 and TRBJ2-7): DTGVSQNPRHKITKRGQNVTFRCDPISEHNRLYWYRQTLGQGPEFLTYFQNEAQLEKSRLLSDRFSAERPKGSFSTLEIQRTEQGDSAMYLCASSPEDWEQYFGPGTRLTVT.

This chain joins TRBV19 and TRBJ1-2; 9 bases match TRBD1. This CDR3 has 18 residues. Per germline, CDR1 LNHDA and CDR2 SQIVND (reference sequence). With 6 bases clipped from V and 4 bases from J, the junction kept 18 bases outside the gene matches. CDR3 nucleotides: TGTGCCAGTAGCCCACTCCCCGGGACAGGGAGTTTCGGCTATGGCTACACCTTC. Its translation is CASSPLPGTGSFGYGYTF.

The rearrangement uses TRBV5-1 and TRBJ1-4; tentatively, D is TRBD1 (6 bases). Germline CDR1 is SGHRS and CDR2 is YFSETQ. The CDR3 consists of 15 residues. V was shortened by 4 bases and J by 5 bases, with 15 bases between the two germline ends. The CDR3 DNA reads TGCGCCAGCAGCCCGTCAGGACAGATCAATGAAAAACTGTTTTTT. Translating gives CASSPSGQINEKLFF.

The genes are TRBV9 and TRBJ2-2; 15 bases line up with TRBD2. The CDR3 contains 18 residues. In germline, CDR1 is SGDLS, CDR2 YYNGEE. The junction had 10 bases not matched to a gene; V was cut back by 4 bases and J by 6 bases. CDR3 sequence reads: CASSPRTSGGAAAGELFF. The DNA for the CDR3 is TGTGCCAGCAGCCCTCGGACTAGCGGGGGGGCCGCGGCCGGGGAGCTGTTTTTT.